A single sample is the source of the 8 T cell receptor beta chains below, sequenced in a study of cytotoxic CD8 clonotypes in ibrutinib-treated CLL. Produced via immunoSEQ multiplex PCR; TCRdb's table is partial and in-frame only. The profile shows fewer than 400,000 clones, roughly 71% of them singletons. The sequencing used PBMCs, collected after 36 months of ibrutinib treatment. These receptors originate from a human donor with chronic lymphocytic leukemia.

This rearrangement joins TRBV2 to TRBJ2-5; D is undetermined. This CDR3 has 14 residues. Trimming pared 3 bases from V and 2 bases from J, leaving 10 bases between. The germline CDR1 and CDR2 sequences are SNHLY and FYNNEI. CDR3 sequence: CASSDFSVQETQYF. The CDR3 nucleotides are TGTGCCAGCAGTGATTTCTCAGTTCAAGAGACCCAGTACTTC.

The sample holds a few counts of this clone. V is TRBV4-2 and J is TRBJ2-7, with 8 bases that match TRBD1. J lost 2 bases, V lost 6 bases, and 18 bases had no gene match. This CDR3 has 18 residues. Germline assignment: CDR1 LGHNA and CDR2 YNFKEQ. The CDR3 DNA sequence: TGTGCCAGCAGTTCCCTCGGGGGACCCACAGGGGGACCCTACGAGCAGTACTTC. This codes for CASSSLGGPTGGPYEQYF.

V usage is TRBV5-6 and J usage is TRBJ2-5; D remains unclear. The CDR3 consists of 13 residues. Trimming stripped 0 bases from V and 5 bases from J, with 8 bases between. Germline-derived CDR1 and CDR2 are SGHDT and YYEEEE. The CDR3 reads CASSLGARETQYF. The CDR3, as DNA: TGTGCCAGCAGCTTGGGGGCAAGGGAGACCCAGTACTTC.

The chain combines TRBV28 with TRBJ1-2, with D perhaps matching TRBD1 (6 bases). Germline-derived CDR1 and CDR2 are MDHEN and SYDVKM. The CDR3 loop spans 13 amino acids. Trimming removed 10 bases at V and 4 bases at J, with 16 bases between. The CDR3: CAIRIRGVYGYTF. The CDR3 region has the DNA TGTGCCATCCGGATTAGGGGGGTCTATGGCTACACCTTC.

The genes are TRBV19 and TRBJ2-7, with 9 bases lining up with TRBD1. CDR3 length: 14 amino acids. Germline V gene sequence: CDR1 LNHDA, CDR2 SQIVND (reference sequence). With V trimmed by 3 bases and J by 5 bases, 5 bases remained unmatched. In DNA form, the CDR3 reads TGTGCCAGTAGTATTGGGACAGGGAGCGACGAGCAGTACTTC. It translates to CASSIGTGSDEQYF.

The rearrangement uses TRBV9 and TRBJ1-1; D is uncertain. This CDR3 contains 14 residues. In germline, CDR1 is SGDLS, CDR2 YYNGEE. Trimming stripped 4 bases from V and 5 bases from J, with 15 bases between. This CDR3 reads CASSSWGGSTEAFF. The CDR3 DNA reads TGTGCCAGCAGCTCCTGGGGAGGGAGTACTGAAGCTTTCTTT.

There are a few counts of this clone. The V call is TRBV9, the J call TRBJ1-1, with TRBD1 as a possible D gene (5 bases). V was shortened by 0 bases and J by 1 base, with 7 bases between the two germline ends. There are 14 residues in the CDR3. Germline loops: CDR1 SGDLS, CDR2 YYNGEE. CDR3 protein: CASSVAGGNTEAFF. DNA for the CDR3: TGTGCCAGCAGCGTAGCGGGGGGGAACACTGAAGCTTTCTTT.

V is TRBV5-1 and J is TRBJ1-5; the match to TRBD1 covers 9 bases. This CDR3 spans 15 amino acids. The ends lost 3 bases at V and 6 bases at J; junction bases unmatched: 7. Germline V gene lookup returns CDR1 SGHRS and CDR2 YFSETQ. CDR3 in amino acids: CASSWGTGTSQPQHF. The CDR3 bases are TGCGCCAGCAGCTGGGGGACAGGGACGAGTCAGCCCCAGCATTTT.